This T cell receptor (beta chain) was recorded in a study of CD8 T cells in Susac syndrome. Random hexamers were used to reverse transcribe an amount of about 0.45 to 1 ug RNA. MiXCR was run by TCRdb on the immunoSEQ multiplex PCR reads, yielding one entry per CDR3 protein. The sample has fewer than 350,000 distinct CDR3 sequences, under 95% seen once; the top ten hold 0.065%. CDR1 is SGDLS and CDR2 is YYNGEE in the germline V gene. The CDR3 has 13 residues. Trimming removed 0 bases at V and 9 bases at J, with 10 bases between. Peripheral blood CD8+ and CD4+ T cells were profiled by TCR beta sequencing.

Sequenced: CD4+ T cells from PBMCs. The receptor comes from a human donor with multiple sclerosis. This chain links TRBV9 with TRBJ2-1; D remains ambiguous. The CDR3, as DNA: TGTGCCAGCAGCGTAGACTTTAACGGTGAGCAGTTCTTC. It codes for CASSVDFNGEQFF.